Each of the 25 T cell receptor beta chains below was sequenced from the same sample in a study of cytomegalovirus exposure and HLA in healthy donors. The PCR had 60 Vbeta and 13 Jbeta primers. Method: immunoSEQ multiplex PCR; TCRdb's copy keeps in-frame clones and lacks some. Found here are about 190,000 clones, about 85% of them singletons; the top ten hold 1.1%. Sequencing was performed on PBMCs. The receptors were gathered from a boy between 2 and 15 years old in good health and CMV-seronegative.

V and J are TRBV5-5 and TRBJ1-2; D perhaps matches TRBD1 (5 bases). This CDR3 contains 13 residues. Deletions cut 4 bases from V and 5 bases from J, with 12 bases between. Germline lookup yields CDR1 SGHKS and CDR2 YYEKEE (reference sequence). The CDR3 loop is CASSGARFYGYTF. In DNA form, the CDR3 reads TGTGCCAGCAGCGGGGCCAGATTTTATGGCTACACCTTC.

The chain links TRBV6-1 to TRBJ1-2, with 7 bases identical to TRBD1. The germline V gene has CDR1 MNHNS and CDR2 SASEGT. V was pared by 7 bases and J by 5 bases, with 10 bases of the junction left unmatched. This CDR3 contains 14 residues. The CDR3 loop reads CASTHRGEPYGYTF. CDR3 DNA sequence: TGTGCCAGCACCCACAGGGGCGAGCCTTATGGCTACACCTTC.

The chain links TRBV19 to TRBJ2-1, with 8 positions matching TRBD1. The junction had 6 bases not matched to a gene; V was cut back by 0 bases and J by 2 bases. The CDR3 contains 17 residues. CDR1 and CDR2 (germline): LNHDA, SQIVND (reference sequence). The CDR3 sequence: CASSIEGWDRTYNEQFF. CDR3 nucleotides: TGTGCCAGTAGTATAGAAGGCTGGGACAGGACCTACAATGAGCAGTTCTTC.

This clone appeared a single time. The chain combines TRBV30 with TRBJ2-5, with 10 bases fitting TRBD1. The J call may not be correct, given that the DNA end is closer to TRBJ2-7. Germline V gene sequence: CDR1 GTSNPN, CDR2 SVGIG (reference sequence). The CDR3 extends over 14 amino acids. The CDR3 loop is CAWNGGTGAYEQYF. CDR3 nucleotides: TGTGCCTGGAATGGGGGGACAGGGGCCTACGAGCAGTACTTC.

J is TRBJ2-1 and V is TRBV10-3, with D maybe TRBD2 (7 bases). V lost 2 bases and J 5 bases, leaving 16 bases between the germline ends. In germline, CDR1 is ENHRY, CDR2 SYGVKD. CDR3 length: 16 amino acids. In DNA, the CDR3 is TGTGCCATCAGTGAGGGACGGGGGGCGGAACACAATGAGCAGTTCTTC. This translates into CAISEGRGAEHNEQFF.

This rearrangement joins TRBV2 to TRBJ2-1; no firm D call. The CDR3 spans 11 residues. The V end lost 4 bases, the J end lost 8 bases, and 6 bases lay between the germline ends. In germline, CDR1 is SNHLY, CDR2 FYNNEI. CDR3 nucleotides: TGTGCCAGCAGTGGGTCGGATGAGCAGTTCTTC. This codes for CASSGSDEQFF.

The genes are TRBV19 and TRBJ2-1, with D hard to call. Germline CDR1 is LNHDA and CDR2 is SQIVND (reference sequence). Trimming shortened V by 8 bases and J by 9 bases, and 5 bases separated the two germline ends. CDR3 length equals 9 residues. The CDR3 bases are TGTGCCAGTGGCAGTGAGCAGTTCTTC. Translated: CASGSEQFF.

This clone was recorded only once. V usage is TRBV5-1 and J usage is TRBJ2-1, with D possibly matching TRBD1 (6 bases). V lost 0 bases and J lost 4, with 14 bases in between. Per germline, CDR1 SGHRS and CDR2 YFSETQ. There are 16 residues in the CDR3. The CDR3 DNA is TGCGCCAGCAGCTTGGCCAGGGGACGGATATACAATGAGCAGTTCTTC. Its translation: CASSLARGRIYNEQFF.

The chain has TRBV6-4 and TRBJ2-7, with D possibly TRBD2 on 7 matching bases. The germline V and J ends were trimmed by 0 bases and 2 bases, with 14 bases remaining between them. The CDR3 is made up of 16 amino acids. The germline gives CDR1 MRHNA, CDR2 SNTAGT. The CDR3 reads CASSDSGRGRAYEQYF. The DNA for the CDR3 is TGTGCCAGCAGTGACTCAGGGAGGGGGAGAGCCTACGAGCAGTACTTC.

In the case of this clone: Other DNA sequences of this sample code for an identical CDR3. V gene TRBV5-4 combines with J gene TRBJ1-2; 9 bases fit TRBD1. The CDR3 contains 17 residues. Looked up from germline, CDR1 is SGHNT and CDR2 is YYREEE (reference sequence). Trimming at V came to 4 bases and at J to 7 bases, leaving 17 bases not matched to a gene. The CDR3 spells CASSLRTGEVQLFGYTF. CDR3 nucleotides: TGTGCCAGCAGCCTCCGGACAGGGGAAGTTCAACTATTTGGCTACACCTTC.

This clone was seen a single time. The chain carries TRBV15 and TRBJ2-7, with TRBD1 matching over 12 bases. This CDR3 comprises 16 residues. CDR1 is LNHNV and CDR2 is YYDKDF in the germline V gene (reference sequence). V lost 0 bases and J lost 8; bases outside the gene matches: 8. The CDR3 here is CATSRDRSGTGGKQYF. CDR3 bases: TGTGCCACCAGCAGAGATCGGTCCGGGACAGGGGGCAAGCAGTACTTC.

The chain is built from TRBV5-1 and TRBJ2-1, with 10 bases fitting TRBD2. Trimming at V came to 5 bases and at J to 8 bases, leaving 10 bases not matched to a gene. Germline CDR1 is SGHRS and CDR2 is YFSETQ. The CDR3 runs 15 residues. The chain's CDR3 is CASRSLAGAGDEQFF. The DNA for the CDR3 is TGCGCCAGCAGGTCGCTAGCGGGGGCAGGGGATGAGCAGTTCTTC.

The chain links TRBV6-5 to TRBJ2-1, with 8 nucleotides matching TRBD2. Germline values: CDR1 MNHEY, CDR2 SVGAGI. CDR3 length equals 15 residues. V lost 6 bases and J lost 2; bases outside the gene matches: 6. CDR3 in amino acids: CASSKTGGPYNEQFF. CDR3 in DNA: TGTGCCAGCAGCAAAACGGGAGGGCCCTACAATGAGCAGTTCTTC.

The J gene is TRBJ2-3, the V gene TRBV19; the D is unclear. The V end lost 4 bases, the J end lost 2 bases, and 7 bases lay between the germline ends. This CDR3 has 13 amino acids. Germline V gene sequence: CDR1 LNHDA, CDR2 SQIVND (reference sequence). The CDR3 nucleotides read TGTGCCAGTAGTAAAGACGTCACAGATACGCAGTATTTT. Amino acids: CASSKDVTDTQYF. The complete variable domain, with remaining parts taken from reference TRBV19 and TRBJ2-3, reads DGGITQSPKYLFRKEGQNVTLSCEQNLNHDAMYWYRQDPGQGLRLIYYSQIVNDFQKGDIAEGYSVSREKKESFPLTVTSAQKNPTAFYLCASSKDVTDTQYFGPGTRLTVL.

This clone was detected only once. The V and J genes are TRBV5-6 and TRBJ2-5; TRBD2 matches 7 bases. V dropped 0 bases and J dropped 4; count of bases not matched to a gene: 6. The CDR3 totals 15 residues. CDR1 and CDR2 from the germline V gene are SGHDT and YYEEEE. The CDR3 here is CASSLVSGSVETQYF. In DNA form, the CDR3 reads TGTGCCAGCAGCTTGGTTAGCGGGTCTGTAGAGACCCAGTACTTC.

V usage is TRBV7-2 and J usage is TRBJ2-1; 8 nucleotides align to TRBD2. The V and J ends lost 5 bases and 6 bases, in that order; junction bases with no gene match: 12. The CDR3 contains 16 residues. Germline V gene data show CDR1 as SGHTA and CDR2 as FQGNSA. CDR3 bases: TGTGCCAGCAGCGCGCCCGGGACTAGGCGTCGCAATGAGCAGTTCTTC. Residues: CASSAPGTRRRNEQFF.

Notes on this clone: Other DNA sequences of this sample code for an identical CDR3. The gene calls are TRBV27 and TRBJ2-4; the D gene is possibly TRBD2 (5 bases). The germline CDR1 and CDR2 sequences are MNHEY and SMNVEV (reference sequence). The CDR3 consists of 11 residues. V lost 5 bases and J lost 15, with 14 bases in between. In nucleotides, the CDR3 is TGTGCCAGCAGTGGGCTAGCTAAAACGTACTTC. Translating gives CASSGLAKTYF.

This chain's CDR3 is CAWRLAGGPETQYF. Here the CDR3 DNA reads TGTGCCTGGAGACTAGCGGGAGGGCCAGAGACCCAGTACTTC. V and J are TRBV30 and TRBJ2-5; TRBD2 matches 13 bases. The CDR3 covers 14 residues. V shed 3 bases, J shed 4 bases, and the junction held 2 bases outside the gene matches. Looked up from germline, CDR1 is GTSNPN and CDR2 is SVGIG (reference sequence). The full variable domain, its missing parts supplied by reference TRBV30 and TRBJ2-5, is SQTIHQWPATLVQPVGSPLSLECTVEGTSNPNLYWYRQAAGRGLQLLFYSVGIGQISSEVPQNLSASRPQDRQFILSSKKLLLSDSGFYLCAWRLAGGPETQYFGPGTRLLVL.

The rearrangement links TRBV28 to TRBJ1-5; 8 nucleotides agree with TRBD1. CDR1 is MDHEN, CDR2 SYDVKM, per germline. The V gene end was trimmed by 3 bases and the J gene end by 6 bases; junction bases not matched to a gene: 7. The CDR3 consists of 15 residues. In nucleotides, the CDR3 is TGTGCCAGCAGTTTCCAGGACAGGGATTCTCAGCCCCAGCATTTT. It codes for CASSFQDRDSQPQHF.

The chain couples TRBV7-8 to TRBJ2-2; D is undetermined. V was shortened by 1 base and J by 6 bases, with 15 bases between the two germline ends. The CDR3 has 16 residues. Germline V gives CDR1 SGHVS, CDR2 FQNEAQ. CDR3 coding DNA: TGTGCCAGCAGCTTAGTCACGGTGATCCACTCCGGGGAGCTGTTTTTT. It yields the protein CASSLVTVIHSGELFF.

The V gene is TRBV7-9, the J gene TRBJ2-6; 8 nucleotides line up with TRBD1. Germline values: CDR1 SEHNR, CDR2 FQNEAQ (reference sequence). V shed 7 bases, J shed 1 base, and the junction held 9 bases outside the gene matches. The CDR3 covers 17 residues. The CDR3 sequence: CASKVDRVSSGANVLTF. CDR3 nucleotide sequence: TGTGCCAGCAAGGTGGACAGGGTATCGTCTGGGGCCAACGTCCTGACTTTC. The full variable domain, rest sourced from reference TRBV7-9 and TRBJ2-6, is DTGVSQNPRHKITKRGQNVTFRCDPISEHNRLYWYRQTLGQGPEFLTYFQNEAQLEKSRLLSDRFSAERPKGSFSTLEIQRTEQGDSAMYLCASKVDRVSSGANVLTFGAGSRLTVL.

The chain has TRBV11-1 and TRBJ2-2; 14 bases agree with TRBD2. After removal of 5 bases from V and 4 bases from J, the junction contained 3 bases not matched to a gene. The length of the CDR3 is 16 residues. Germline CDR1 is SGHAT and CDR2 is FQDESV (reference sequence). The CDR3 reads CASSTGLAGVTGELFF. CDR3 sequence (DNA): TGTGCCAGCAGCACGGGACTAGCGGGGGTCACCGGGGAGCTGTTTTTT.

The chain employs TRBV2 and TRBJ1-6, with 7 bases lining up with TRBD1. CDR1 is SNHLY, CDR2 FYNNEI, per germline. The ends lost 4 bases at V and 10 bases at J; junction bases unmatched: 7. The CDR3 has 14 residues. The CDR3 loop reads CASSVTGPGSPLHF. The CDR3 nucleotides read TGTGCCAGCAGTGTGACAGGGCCTGGGTCACCCCTCCACTTT.

The chain couples TRBV27 to TRBJ1-5, with D unresolved. The V end was cut by 5 bases, the J end by 4 bases, with 15 bases between. The germline V gene has CDR1 MNHEY and CDR2 SMNVEV (reference sequence). The CDR3 is 15 amino acids. CDR3 sequence: CASSLAPAGNQPQHF. The CDR3 DNA sequence: TGTGCCAGCAGTCTCGCCCCCGCGGGTAATCAGCCCCAGCATTTT.

This clone was found once. The chain recombines TRBV27 with TRBJ2-1; 10 nucleotides line up with TRBD2. After removal of 5 bases from V and 6 bases from J, the junction contained 7 bases not matched to a gene. The CDR3 has 15 amino acids. Germline V gene lookup returns CDR1 MNHEY and CDR2 SMNVEV (reference sequence). CDR3: CASSRGLANVNEQFF. The CDR3 DNA is TGTGCCAGCAGTCGGGGACTAGCGAACGTCAATGAGCAGTTCTTC.